One sample yielded the 30 T cell receptor beta chains listed below, sequenced in a study of Ad26.COV2.S vaccination and SARS-CoV-2 variants. Assay used: immunoSEQ multiplex PCR; TCRdb lists only in-frame clones, some missing. The profile covers 400,000 or so clones, with around nine tenths appearing a single time and 3.5% taken by the ten largest. The treatment here: some 20 received Ad26.COV2.S at low or high dose, single or two shots; about 5 received placebo; per-sample allocation not given. Day 63 after the first vaccine or placebo injection was the time point for sampling. This specimen consisted of peripheral blood, obtained in a trial of Ad26.COV2.S vaccine versus placebo. These receptors originate from a person between 18 and 59 years old who received the Ad26.COV2.S COVID-19 vaccine or a placebo.

The V gene is TRBV18, the J gene TRBJ2-5; D may be TRBD2 (5 bases). Germline CDR1 KGHSH, CDR2 LQKENI. The CDR3 totals 16 residues. V was cut by 0 bases and J by 5 bases, with 16 bases left in between. The CDR3 protein is CASSPPIPSRGETQYF. The CDR3 nucleotides read TGTGCCAGCTCACCACCGATTCCCTCCCGAGGGGAGACCCAGTACTTC.

The chain carries TRBV10-3 and TRBJ1-2; weak D call: TRBD1 (5 bases). This CDR3 is built from 16 residues. Germline loops: CDR1 ENHRY, CDR2 SYGVKD. V shed 1 base and J shed 2 bases, with 14 bases lying between them. CDR3 coding DNA: TGTGCCATCAGTGAGTTATTCGCAGGGAACAACTATGGCTACACCTTC. This codes for CAISELFAGNNYGYTF.

This clone was picked up one time. This CDR3 reads CASSLGSKSYEQYF. The CDR3 nucleotides read TGTGCCAGCAGTTTGGGCAGTAAATCCTACGAGCAGTACTTC. This chain links TRBV27 with TRBJ2-7; D gene ambiguous. Germline CDR1 reads MNHEY; CDR2 reads SMNVEV (reference sequence). The CDR3 contains 14 residues. Trimming shortened V by 3 bases and J by 1 base, and 10 bases separated the two germline ends.

The chain is built from TRBV4-1 and TRBJ2-1; TRBD1 agrees at 7 bases. Unmatched junction bases numbered 8, after V lost 1 base and J lost 5 bases. This CDR3 has 16 residues. Germline assignment: CDR1 MGHRA and CDR2 YSYEKL. CDR3 DNA sequence: TGCGCCAGCAGCCAAGTGACAGGGCCCGGCCACAATGAGCAGTTCTTC. Its translation is CASSQVTGPGHNEQFF.

This clone was detected only a few times. In DNA, the CDR3 is TGCGCCAGCAGCTTTAGCGGGGGGAATCAAGAGACCCAGTACTTC. It translates to CASSFSGGNQETQYF. The chain couples TRBV5-1 to TRBJ2-5; TRBD2 agrees at 10 bases. The germline V gene encodes CDR1 SGHRS and CDR2 YFSETQ. V gave up 2 bases and J gave up 2 bases; unmatched junction bases: 3. The CDR3 extends over 15 amino acids.

J is TRBJ1-3 and V is TRBV28, with no clear D. The CDR3 contains 13 residues. Looked up from germline, CDR1 is MDHEN and CDR2 is SYDVKM. With 1 base removed from V and 5 bases from J, the gap between germline ends came to 6 bases. CDR3 nucleotide sequence: TGTGCCAGCAGTTTATACGGCAGAAACACCATATATTTT. Its protein product is CASSLYGRNTIYF.

The J gene is TRBJ1-2, the V gene TRBV19; D is ambiguous. Trimming stripped 1 base from V and 5 bases from J, with 11 bases between. Germline CDR1 is LNHDA and CDR2 is SQIVND (reference sequence). The CDR3 is 14 residues long. The CDR3 loop is CASSIGRQDYGYTF. CDR3 nucleotide sequence: TGTGCCAGTAGTATAGGGCGGCAGGATTATGGCTACACCTTC.

The V and J genes are TRBV21-1 and TRBJ2-7; TRBD1 is the table's D call, not checked against the DNA. TRBV21-1 constitutes a pseudogene. There are 11 residues in the CDR3. The CDR3 DNA reads TGTGCCACCGACAGGTCCTACGAGCAGTACTTC. Amino acid sequence: CATDRSYEQYF.

The sample holds one count of this clone. The sample has other DNA sequences that encode this CDR3 too. V and J are TRBV7-2 and TRBJ2-7, with 12 bases matching TRBD1. This CDR3 has 14 amino acids. Germline V gene sequence: CDR1 SGHTA, CDR2 FQGNSA. The J segment lost 4 bases and the V segment lost 3 bases, leaving 1 base of the junction unmatched. The CDR3 loop is CASSLGQGAYEQYF. CDR3 sequence (DNA): TGTGCCAGCAGCTTGGGACAGGGGGCATACGAGCAGTACTTC. The variable domain in full, completed from reference TRBV7-2 and TRBJ2-7, reads GAGVSQSPSNKVTEKGKDVELRCDPISGHTALYWYRQSLGQGLEFLIYFQGNSAPDKSGLPSDRFSAERTGGSVSTLTIQRTQQEDSAVYLCASSLGQGAYEQYFGPGTRLTVT.

The chain is built from TRBV6-5 and TRBJ2-5; the D call may be TRBD1 or TRBD2 (5 bases each). Between the trimmed V and J ends, which lost 8 bases and 7 bases, there was a span of 17 bases. CDR1 MNHEY and CDR2 SVGAGI come from the germline V gene. This CDR3 spans 13 amino acids. The CDR3 region has the DNA TGTGCCAGCGTCTCAGGGTCTGCGGGGACCCAGTACTTC. Its protein is CASVSGSAGTQYF.

This sequence joins TRBV7-9 and TRBJ1-4; no clear D. The CDR3 consists of 15 residues. Trimming left V 1 base short and J 8 bases short, with 14 bases between. Per germline, CDR1 SEHNR and CDR2 FQNEAQ (reference sequence). CDR3 DNA sequence: TGTGCCAGCAGCTTAGTCTGGGGTCGGAGCGAAAAACTGTTTTTT. Translating gives CASSLVWGRSEKLFF.

The V gene is TRBV24-1, the J gene TRBJ2-2, with a weak D call TRBD2 (7 bases). CDR1 is KGHDR and CDR2 is SFDVKD in the germline V gene. CDR3 size: 16 residues. The ends were cut back, 1 base at V and 0 bases at J, with 8 bases in the middle. The chain's CDR3 is CATSDFGGPNTGELFF. The CDR3 DNA sequence: TGTGCCACCAGTGATTTCGGGGGGCCGAACACCGGGGAGCTGTTTTTT.

This chain links TRBV27 with TRBJ2-2, with D maybe TRBD2 (5 bases). Per germline, CDR1 MNHEY and CDR2 SMNVEV (reference sequence). CDR3 size: 13 residues. V was trimmed by 9 bases and J by 3 bases, leaving 11 bases between them. This CDR3 reads CASGAGDTGELFF. Here the CDR3 DNA reads TGTGCCAGTGGCGCCGGGGACACCGGGGAGCTGTTTTTT.

The chain links TRBV19 to TRBJ1-1; TRBD1 might be the D (5 bases). Germline lookup yields CDR1 LNHDA and CDR2 SQIVND (reference sequence). The CDR3 consists of 18 residues. V lost 3 bases, J lost 0 bases, and 20 bases lay in between. The CDR3 bases are TGTGCCAGTAGTATTGAGGTCGGGACGGCGAGTTTGAACACTGAAGCTTTCTTT. It codes for CASSIEVGTASLNTEAFF. Full variable domain (remainder filled in from reference TRBV19 and TRBJ1-1): DGGITQSPKYLFRKEGQNVTLSCEQNLNHDAMYWYRQDPGQGLRLIYYSQIVNDFQKGDIAEGYSVSREKKESFPLTVTSAQKNPTAFYLCASSIEVGTASLNTEAFFGQGTRLTVV.

The chain uses TRBV7-6 and TRBJ1-2; D perhaps matches TRBD1 (5 bases). The CDR3 runs 14 residues. Germline loops: CDR1 SGHVS, CDR2 FNYEAQ. The germline V and J ends were trimmed by 4 bases and 8 bases, with 17 bases remaining between them. CDR3 DNA sequence: TGTGCCAGCAGCTCTCAAATTAAGGGGCAAGGCTACACCTTC. This codes for CASSSQIKGQGYTF.

CDR3 region: CASSFSNYGYTF. In DNA, the CDR3 is TGTGCCAGCAGCTTTTCTAACTATGGCTACACCTTC. The chain links TRBV5-8 to TRBJ1-2, with unresolved D. The length of the CDR3 is 12 residues. Trimming pared 2 bases from V and 0 bases from J, leaving 2 bases between. Germline values: CDR1 SGHTS, CDR2 YDEGEE.

This clone was seen once. The rearrangement joins TRBV6-5 to TRBJ1-1; a weak D match, TRBD1 (5 bases). The CDR3 extends over 13 amino acids. The germline CDR1 and CDR2 sequences are MNHEY and SVGAGI. V lost 2 bases to trimming and J lost 11 bases, with 15 bases between them. CDR3 protein: CASSYGWAGNAFF. The CDR3 DNA sequence: TGTGCCAGCAGTTACGGCTGGGCAGGGAACGCTTTCTTT.

This chain links TRBV7-9 with TRBJ1-1, with 7 bases identical to TRBD1. The CDR3 covers 14 residues. Germline V lookup: CDR1 SEHNR, CDR2 FQNEAQ (reference sequence). After removal of 11 bases from V and 1 base from J, the junction contained 10 bases not matched to a gene. The CDR3 nucleotides read TGTGCCTCCCGAGGAACAGGGGAGAACACTGAAGCTTTCTTT. Its protein product is CASRGTGENTEAFF.

The chain couples TRBV27 to TRBJ2-5; no firm D call. CDR3 length: 13 residues. Trimming cost V 2 bases and J 1 base, with 5 bases left between them. Looked up from germline, CDR1 is MNHEY and CDR2 is SMNVEV (reference sequence). As DNA, the CDR3 is TGTGCCAGCAGTTTAGACTCCCAAGAGACCCAGTACTTC. Protein product: CASSLDSQETQYF.

V usage is TRBV2 and J usage is TRBJ2-1; possible D gene TRBD1, 5 bases. Trimming took off 7 bases at V and 7 bases at J, with 14 bases between the two ends. CDR1 and CDR2 (germline): SNHLY, FYNNEI. The CDR3 consists of 13 residues. The CDR3 DNA follows: TGTGCCAGCAATCAGCTTAGGGGAAATGAGCAGTTCTTC. Its translation is CASNQLRGNEQFF.

This chain links TRBV30 with TRBJ2-5, with 8 bases fitting TRBD1. CDR1 is GTSNPN, CDR2 SVGIG, per germline (reference sequence). The ends lost 0 bases at V and 7 bases at J; junction bases unmatched: 1. The CDR3 runs 12 residues. The CDR3: CAWSVQGGTQYF. In nucleotides, the CDR3 is TGTGCCTGGAGTGTACAGGGGGGGACCCAGTACTTC.

CDR3 in amino acids: CASSIGVTDTQYF. CDR3 coding DNA: TGTGCCAGTAGTATAGGGGTGACAGATACGCAGTATTTT. The V gene is TRBV19, the J gene TRBJ2-3; D is ambiguous. The V gene lost 1 base and the J gene lost 3 bases, with 5 bases spanning the gap. Germline V lookup: CDR1 LNHDA, CDR2 SQIVND (reference sequence). The CDR3 spans 13 residues.

The chain carries TRBV27 and TRBJ2-7; D is unresolved. The CDR3 is 13 residues long. V was clipped by 6 bases and J by 0 bases, with 9 bases between them. Germline CDR1 is MNHEY and CDR2 is SMNVEV (reference sequence). As DNA, the CDR3 is TGTGCCAGCAGCCCAGGTAGCTCCTACGAGCAGTACTTC. Its protein product is CASSPGSSYEQYF.

This clone came up once. V and J are TRBV11-2 and TRBJ1-3; a weak D match, TRBD1 (5 bases). CDR1 is SGHAT and CDR2 is FQNNGV in the germline V gene. The CDR3 loop spans 14 amino acids. The germline V and J ends were trimmed by 2 bases and 7 bases, with 12 bases remaining between them. The CDR3 sequence: CASSLRGEGNTIYF. The CDR3, as DNA: TGTGCCAGCAGCTTAAGAGGGGAGGGGAACACCATATATTTT.

The chain joins TRBV10-1 to TRBJ1-1; a weak D match, TRBD1 (6 bases). Trimming took 5 bases from V and 4 from J, leaving 14 bases between them. The CDR3 sequence is 14 residues long. Per the germline V gene, CDR1 is WNHNN and CDR2 is SYGVQD (reference sequence). CDR3 DNA sequence: TGCGCCAGCAGTTCGTCCCAGGGGTTCACTGAAGCTTTCTTT. Translating it yields CASSSSQGFTEAFF.

This clone was detected only a few times. This chain connects TRBV18 to TRBJ1-3; possible D gene TRBD1, 5 bases. Germline CDR1 and CDR2: KGHSH and LQKENI. This CDR3 comprises 15 residues. Trimming left V 6 bases short and J 0 bases short, with 12 bases between. For the CDR3, the DNA is TGTGCCAGCTCGGGACTCCTGATCTCTGGAAACACCATATATTTT. It codes for CASSGLLISGNTIYF.

V is TRBV7-9 and J is TRBJ1-6; TRBD1 matches 9 bases. J lost 2 bases, V lost 4 bases, and 9 bases had no gene match. Per the germline V gene, CDR1 is SEHNR and CDR2 is FQNEAQ (reference sequence). The CDR3 extends over 18 amino acids. The CDR3 DNA reads as TGTGCCAGCAGCTCCCCGGGACAGGGAGTCCCCTATAATTCACCCCTCCACTTT. Translating gives CASSSPGQGVPYNSPLHF.

The genes are TRBV4-1 and TRBJ2-1; 10 bases match TRBD1. Looked up from germline, CDR1 is MGHRA and CDR2 is YSYEKL. Losses at the gene ends were 1 base for V and 6 bases for J; bases not matched to a gene: 12. The CDR3 consists of 18 residues. The CDR3 loop reads CASSQGLLGQGRGNEQFF. The CDR3 nucleotides are TGCGCCAGCAGCCAAGGACTTTTGGGACAGGGGAGGGGCAATGAGCAGTTCTTC.

This CDR3 reads CASSISGLAGGSTDTQYF. CDR3 sequence (DNA): TGTGCCAGTAGTATATCTGGACTAGCGGGGGGCAGCACAGATACGCAGTATTTT. The chain uses TRBV19 and TRBJ2-3; 14 nucleotides align to TRBD2. With 2 bases clipped from V and 0 bases from J, the junction kept 4 bases outside the gene matches. Germline CDR1 LNHDA, CDR2 SQIVND (reference sequence). This CDR3 region has 18 residues.

J is TRBJ2-1 and V is TRBV5-4; D call uncertain. Germline CDR1 and CDR2: SGHNT and YYREEE (reference sequence). This CDR3 region has 15 residues. The V and J ends lost 8 bases and 5 bases respectively, with 20 bases between them. CDR3 DNA sequence: TGTGCCAGTAGACCCCGGGCTAGTGGGAACAATGAGCAGTTCTTC. Translated, it gives CASRPRASGNNEQFF.